This T cell receptor (beta chain) was captured by sequencing in a study of cytomegalovirus exposure and HLA in healthy donors. Primers for the PCR totalled 60 Vbeta and 13 Jbeta. Assay used: immunoSEQ multiplex PCR; TCRdb lists only in-frame clones, some missing. The sample shows a few hundred thousand clones, 80% to 95% of them seen only once. Donors counted as nominally healthy when sampled, yet unrecorded immune exposures were likely. This CDR3 comprises 14 residues. Germline assignment: CDR1 SGHTA and CDR2 FQGTGA. The trim removed 5 bases at V and 4 bases at J, leaving 5 bases unmatched. The TCR sequence derives from a girl aged 2-10 years in good health and CMV-seronegative. This rearrangement joins TRBV7-3 to TRBJ2-3, with 8 nucleotides matching TRBD2. What was sequenced was PBMCs. CDR3 in DNA: TGTGCCAGCAGCCCCGGACTAGCACCAGATACGCAGTATTTT. Protein: CASSPGLAPDTQYF.